This T cell receptor (beta chain) was retrieved from a study of T cells after yellow fever vaccination. Background on the study: With SMART-Seq v4 Ultra Low Input, the fractions containing low cell numbers were prepared.

This clonotype was seen a few times. Germline loops: CDR1 MNHEY, CDR2 SMNVEV (reference sequence). V lost 6 bases to trimming and J lost 6 bases, with 14 bases between them. The CDR3 has 14 amino acids. TCR cDNA was made by 5'RACE template switching, adding a universal primer site and UMIs. MiXCR, run by TCRdb on the 5' RACE reads, gives a single entry per CDR3 protein. The sample has a few hundred thousand distinct CDR3 sequences, under 5% seen once. Sample: PBMCs, taken 5 days after the yellow fever booster vaccination. This TCR came from a man between 18 and 29 years old who received the YFV17D yellow fever vaccine. The gene calls are TRBV27 and TRBJ1-4; D remains ambiguous. The CDR3 nucleotides are TGTGCCAGCAGCCCGGTGGTTGGGGATGAAAAACTGTTTTTT. Protein product: CASSPVVGDEKLFF.